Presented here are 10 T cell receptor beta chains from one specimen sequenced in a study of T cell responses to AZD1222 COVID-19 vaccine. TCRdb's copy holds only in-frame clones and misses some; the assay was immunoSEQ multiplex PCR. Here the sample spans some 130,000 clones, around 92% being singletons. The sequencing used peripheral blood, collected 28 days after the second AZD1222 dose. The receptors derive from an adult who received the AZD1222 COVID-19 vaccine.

The CDR3 sequence is CASSPMGLAFQETQYF. The CDR3 coding sequence is TGTGCCAGCAGCCCTATGGGACTAGCATTCCAAGAGACCCAGTACTTC. This chain joins TRBV7-8 and TRBJ2-5; 9 positions agree with TRBD2. Germline V gives CDR1 SGHVS, CDR2 FQNEAQ. The V gene end was trimmed by 5 bases and the J gene end by 1 base; junction bases not matched to a gene: 8. There are 16 residues in the CDR3.

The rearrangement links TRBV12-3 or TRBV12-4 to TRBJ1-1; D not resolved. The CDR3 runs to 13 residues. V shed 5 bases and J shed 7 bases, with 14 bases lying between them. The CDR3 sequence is CASSDTGILEAFF. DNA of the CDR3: TGTGCCAGCAGTGATACGGGAATCCTTGAAGCTTTCTTT.

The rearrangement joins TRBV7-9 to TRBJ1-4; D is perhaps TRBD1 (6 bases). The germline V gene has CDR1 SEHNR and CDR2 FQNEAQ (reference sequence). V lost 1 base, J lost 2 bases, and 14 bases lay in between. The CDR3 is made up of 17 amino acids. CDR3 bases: TGTGCCAGCAGCTTAGTCGCGGGGGCGGCGACTAATGAAAAACTGTTTTTT. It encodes CASSLVAGAATNEKLFF.

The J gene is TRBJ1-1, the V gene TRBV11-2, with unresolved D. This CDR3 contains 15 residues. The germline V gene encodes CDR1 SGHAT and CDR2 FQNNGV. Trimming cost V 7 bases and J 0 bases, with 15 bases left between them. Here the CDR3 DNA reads TGTGCCAGCAAGCTTAGGGCACCGATGAACACTGAAGCTTTCTTT. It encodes CASKLRAPMNTEAFF.

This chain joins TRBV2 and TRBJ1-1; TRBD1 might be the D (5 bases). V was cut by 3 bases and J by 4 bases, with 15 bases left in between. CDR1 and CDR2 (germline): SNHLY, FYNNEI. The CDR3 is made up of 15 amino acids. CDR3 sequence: CASSDSSGGSTEAFF. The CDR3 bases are TGTGCCAGCAGTGATTCGTCCGGGGGGTCCACTGAAGCTTTCTTT.

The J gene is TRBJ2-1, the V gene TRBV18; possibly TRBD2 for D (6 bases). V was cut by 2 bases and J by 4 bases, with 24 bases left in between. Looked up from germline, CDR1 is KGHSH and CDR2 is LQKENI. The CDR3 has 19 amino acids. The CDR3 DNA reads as TGTGCCAGCTCACCAGGAGGGACTCCAAATCTCCTAGGGTACAATGAGCAGTTCTTC. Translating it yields CASSPGGTPNLLGYNEQFF.

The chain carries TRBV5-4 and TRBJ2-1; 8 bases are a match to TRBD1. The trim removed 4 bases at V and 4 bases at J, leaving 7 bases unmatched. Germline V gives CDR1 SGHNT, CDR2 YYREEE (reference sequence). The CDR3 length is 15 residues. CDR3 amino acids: CASSPQGAGYNEQFF. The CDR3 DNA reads TGTGCCAGCAGCCCCCAGGGGGCAGGATACAATGAGCAGTTCTTC.

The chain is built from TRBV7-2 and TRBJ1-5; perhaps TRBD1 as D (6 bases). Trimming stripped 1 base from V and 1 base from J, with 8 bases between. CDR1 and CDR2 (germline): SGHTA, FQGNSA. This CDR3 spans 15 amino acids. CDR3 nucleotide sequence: TGTGCCAGCAGCTTAGAGAGGGGGAGCAATCAGCCCCAGCATTTT. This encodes CASSLERGSNQPQHF. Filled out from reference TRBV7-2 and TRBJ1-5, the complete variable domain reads GAGVSQSPSNKVTEKGKDVELRCDPISGHTALYWYRQSLGQGLEFLIYFQGNSAPDKSGLPSDRFSAERTGGSVSTLTIQRTQQEDSAVYLCASSLERGSNQPQHFGDGTRLSIL.

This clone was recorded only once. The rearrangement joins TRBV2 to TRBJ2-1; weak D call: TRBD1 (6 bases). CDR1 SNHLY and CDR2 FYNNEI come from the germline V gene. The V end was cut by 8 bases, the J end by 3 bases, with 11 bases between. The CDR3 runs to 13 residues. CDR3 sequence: CASGGEVYNEQFF. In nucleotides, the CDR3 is TGTGCCAGCGGGGGCGAGGTCTACAATGAGCAGTTCTTC.

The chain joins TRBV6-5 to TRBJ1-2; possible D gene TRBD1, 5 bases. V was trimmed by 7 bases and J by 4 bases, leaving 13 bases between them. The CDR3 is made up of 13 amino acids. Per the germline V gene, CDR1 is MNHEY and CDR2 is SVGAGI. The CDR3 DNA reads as TGTGCCAGCACCGCAGGGTTTGGCTATGGCTACACCTTC. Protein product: CASTAGFGYGYTF.